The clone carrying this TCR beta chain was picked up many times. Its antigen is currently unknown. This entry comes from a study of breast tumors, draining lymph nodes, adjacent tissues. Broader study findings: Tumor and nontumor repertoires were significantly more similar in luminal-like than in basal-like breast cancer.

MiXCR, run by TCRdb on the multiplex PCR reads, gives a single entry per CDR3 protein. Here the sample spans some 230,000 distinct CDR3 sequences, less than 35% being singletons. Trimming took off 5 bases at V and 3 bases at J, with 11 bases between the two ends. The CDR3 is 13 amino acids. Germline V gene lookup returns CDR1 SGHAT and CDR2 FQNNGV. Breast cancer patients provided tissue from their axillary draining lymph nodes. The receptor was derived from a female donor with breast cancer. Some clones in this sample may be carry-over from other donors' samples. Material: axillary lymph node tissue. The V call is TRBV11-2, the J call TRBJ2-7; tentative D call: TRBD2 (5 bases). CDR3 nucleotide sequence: TGTGCCAGCAGCAAAAAAGAGGGCTACGAGCAGTACTTC. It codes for CASSKKEGYEQYF.